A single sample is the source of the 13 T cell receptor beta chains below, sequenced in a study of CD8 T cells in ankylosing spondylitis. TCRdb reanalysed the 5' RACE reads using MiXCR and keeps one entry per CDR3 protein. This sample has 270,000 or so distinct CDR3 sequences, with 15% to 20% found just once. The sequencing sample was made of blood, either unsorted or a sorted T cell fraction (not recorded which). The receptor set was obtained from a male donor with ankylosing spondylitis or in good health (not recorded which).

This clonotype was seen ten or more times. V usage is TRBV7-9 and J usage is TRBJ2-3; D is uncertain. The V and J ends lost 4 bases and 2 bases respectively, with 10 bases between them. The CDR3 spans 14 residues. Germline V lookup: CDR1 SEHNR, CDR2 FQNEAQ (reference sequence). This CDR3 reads CASSSDPFTDTQYF. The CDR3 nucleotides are TGTGCCAGCAGCTCGGACCCTTTCACAGATACGCAGTATTTT.

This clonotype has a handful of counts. CDR3 sequence reads: CASSQSTLKREANTGELFF. In DNA form, the CDR3 reads TGCGCCAGCAGTCAGTCTACGTTAAAGCGGGAGGCGAACACCGGGGAGCTGTTTTTT. The V call is TRBV23-1, the J call TRBJ2-2; TRBD2 matches at 9 bases. TRBV23-1 carries the ORF label, with uncertain function. Unmatched junction bases numbered 11, after V lost 3 bases and J lost 0 bases. The CDR3 covers 19 residues.

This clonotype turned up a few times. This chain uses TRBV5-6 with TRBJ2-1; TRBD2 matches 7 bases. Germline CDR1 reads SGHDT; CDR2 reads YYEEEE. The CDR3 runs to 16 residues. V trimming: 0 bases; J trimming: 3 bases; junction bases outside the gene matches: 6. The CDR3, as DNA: TGTGCCAGCAGCTTGGAGGCGGGAGAGCGCTACAATGAGCAGTTCTTC. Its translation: CASSLEAGERYNEQFF.

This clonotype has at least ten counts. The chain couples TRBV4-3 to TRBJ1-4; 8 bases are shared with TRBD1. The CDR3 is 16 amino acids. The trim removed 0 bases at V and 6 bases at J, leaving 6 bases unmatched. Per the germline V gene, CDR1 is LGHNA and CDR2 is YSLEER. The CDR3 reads CASSQDVDRGHEKLFF. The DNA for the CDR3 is TGCGCCAGCAGCCAAGATGTTGACAGGGGACATGAAAAACTGTTTTTT.

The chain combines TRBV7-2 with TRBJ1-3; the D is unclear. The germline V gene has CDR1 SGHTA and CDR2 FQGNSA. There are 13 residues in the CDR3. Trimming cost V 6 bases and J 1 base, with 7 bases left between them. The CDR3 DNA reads TGTGCCAGCAGTGACGGTTCTGGAAACACCATATATTTT. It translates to CASSDGSGNTIYF.

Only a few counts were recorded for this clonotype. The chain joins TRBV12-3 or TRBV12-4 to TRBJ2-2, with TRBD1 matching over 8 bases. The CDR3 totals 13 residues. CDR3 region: CATGTGDTGELFF. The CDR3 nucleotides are TGTGCGACCGGGACAGGTGATACCGGGGAGCTGTTTTTT.

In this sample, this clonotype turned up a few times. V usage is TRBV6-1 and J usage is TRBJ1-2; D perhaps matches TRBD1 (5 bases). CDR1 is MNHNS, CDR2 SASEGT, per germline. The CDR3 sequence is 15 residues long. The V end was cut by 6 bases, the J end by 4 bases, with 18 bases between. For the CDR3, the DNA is TGTGCCAGCAGACCCCCTATCGGGGCCTTCTATGGCTACACCTTC. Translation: CASRPPIGAFYGYTF.

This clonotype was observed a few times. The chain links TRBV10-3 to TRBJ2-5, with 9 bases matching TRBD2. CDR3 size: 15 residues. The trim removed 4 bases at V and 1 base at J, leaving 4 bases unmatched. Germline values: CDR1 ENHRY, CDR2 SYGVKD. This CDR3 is CAISGLAETQETQYF. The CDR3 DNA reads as TGTGCCATCAGTGGACTAGCGGAAACCCAAGAGACCCAGTACTTC.

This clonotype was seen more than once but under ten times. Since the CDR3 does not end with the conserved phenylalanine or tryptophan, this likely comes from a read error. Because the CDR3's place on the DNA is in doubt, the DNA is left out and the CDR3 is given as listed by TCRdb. CDR3 region: CASSKALGLAEGIG. The chain employs TRBV21-1 and TRBJ2-3; the DNA was not compared with TRBD2, the D call given in the table. TRBV21-1 is a recognized pseudogene. 14 amino acids form the CDR3, both terminal residues included.

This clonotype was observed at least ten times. The CDR3 coding sequence is TGTGCCAGCAGCTTGTGGGGGGATTCTTCTGGAAACACCATATATTTT. It encodes CASSLWGDSSGNTIYF. This rearrangement joins TRBV5-5 to TRBJ1-3; D is perhaps TRBD1 (5 bases). This CDR3 has 16 amino acids. Trimming stripped 1 base from V and 1 base from J, with 12 bases between. Per germline, CDR1 SGHKS and CDR2 YYEKEE (reference sequence).

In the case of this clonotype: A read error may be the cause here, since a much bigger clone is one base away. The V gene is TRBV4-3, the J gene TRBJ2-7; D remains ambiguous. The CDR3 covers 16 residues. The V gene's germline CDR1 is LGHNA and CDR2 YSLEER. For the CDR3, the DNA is TGCGCCATCAGCCAAGATCAGGCCAATCCTCCCTACGAGCAGTACTTC. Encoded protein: CAISQDQANPPYEQYF.

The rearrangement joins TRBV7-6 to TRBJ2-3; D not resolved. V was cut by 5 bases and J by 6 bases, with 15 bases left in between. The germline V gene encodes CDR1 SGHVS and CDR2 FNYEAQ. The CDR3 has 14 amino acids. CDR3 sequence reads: CASSPSVGLDTQYF. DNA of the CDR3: TGTGCCAGCAGCCCCTCGGTGGGATTGGATACGCAGTATTTT.

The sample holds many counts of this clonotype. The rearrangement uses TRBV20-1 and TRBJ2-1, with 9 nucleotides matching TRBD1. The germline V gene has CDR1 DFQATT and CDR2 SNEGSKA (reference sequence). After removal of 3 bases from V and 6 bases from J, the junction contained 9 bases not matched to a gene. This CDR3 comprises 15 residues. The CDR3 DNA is TGCAGTGCTAGGGGGGGACAGGGAATCTCCAATGAGCAGTTCTTC. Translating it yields CSARGGQGISNEQFF.